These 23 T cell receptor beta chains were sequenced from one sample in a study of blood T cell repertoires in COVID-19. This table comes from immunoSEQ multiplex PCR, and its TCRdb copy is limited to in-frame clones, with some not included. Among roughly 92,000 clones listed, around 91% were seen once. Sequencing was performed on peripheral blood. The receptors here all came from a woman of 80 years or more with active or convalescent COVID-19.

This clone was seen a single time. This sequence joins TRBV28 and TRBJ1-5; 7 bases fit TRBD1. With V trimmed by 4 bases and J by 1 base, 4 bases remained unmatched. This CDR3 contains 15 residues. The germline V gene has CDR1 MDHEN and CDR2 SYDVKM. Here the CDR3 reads CASSSTGRSNQPQHF. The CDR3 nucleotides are TGTGCCAGCAGTTCGACAGGGAGGAGCAATCAGCCCCAGCATTTT.

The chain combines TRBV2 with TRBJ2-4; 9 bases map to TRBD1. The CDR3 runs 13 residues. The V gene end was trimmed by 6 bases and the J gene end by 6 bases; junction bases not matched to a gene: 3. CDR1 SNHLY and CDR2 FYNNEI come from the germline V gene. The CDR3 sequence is CASRPTGGNIQYF. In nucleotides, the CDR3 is TGTGCCAGCAGACCGACAGGGGGAAACATTCAGTACTTC.

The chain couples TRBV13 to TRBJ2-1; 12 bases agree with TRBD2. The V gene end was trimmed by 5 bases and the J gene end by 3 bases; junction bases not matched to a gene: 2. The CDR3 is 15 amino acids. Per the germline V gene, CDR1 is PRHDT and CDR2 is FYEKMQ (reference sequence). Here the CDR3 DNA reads TGTGCCAGCAGCGAGGGACTAGCGGGCTACAATGAGCAGTTCTTC. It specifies CASSEGLAGYNEQFF.

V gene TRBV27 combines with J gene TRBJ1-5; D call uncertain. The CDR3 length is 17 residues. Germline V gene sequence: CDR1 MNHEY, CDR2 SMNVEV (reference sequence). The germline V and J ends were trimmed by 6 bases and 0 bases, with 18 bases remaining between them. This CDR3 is CASRPLTVAHSNQPQHF. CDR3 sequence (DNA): TGTGCCAGCAGACCCTTAACAGTTGCTCATAGCAATCAGCCCCAGCATTTT.

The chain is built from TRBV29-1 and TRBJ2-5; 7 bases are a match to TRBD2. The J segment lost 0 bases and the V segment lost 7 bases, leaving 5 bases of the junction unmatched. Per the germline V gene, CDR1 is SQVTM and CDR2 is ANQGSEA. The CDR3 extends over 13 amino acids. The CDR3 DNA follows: TGCAGCGGTTCCGGGACTAACCAAGAGACCCAGTACTTC. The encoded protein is CSGSGTNQETQYF.

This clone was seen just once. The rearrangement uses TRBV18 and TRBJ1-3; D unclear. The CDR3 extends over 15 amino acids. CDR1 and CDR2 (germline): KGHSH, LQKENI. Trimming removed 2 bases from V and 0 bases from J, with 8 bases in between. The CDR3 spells CASSPGGTSGNTIYF. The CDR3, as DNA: TGTGCCAGCTCACCAGGCGGAACCTCTGGAAACACCATATATTTT.

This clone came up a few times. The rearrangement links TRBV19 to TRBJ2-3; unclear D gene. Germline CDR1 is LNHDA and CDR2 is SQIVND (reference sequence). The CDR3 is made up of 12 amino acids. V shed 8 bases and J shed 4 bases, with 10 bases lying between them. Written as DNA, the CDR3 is TGTGCCAGTTCTGACATCCCAGATACGCAGTATTTT. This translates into CASSDIPDTQYF.

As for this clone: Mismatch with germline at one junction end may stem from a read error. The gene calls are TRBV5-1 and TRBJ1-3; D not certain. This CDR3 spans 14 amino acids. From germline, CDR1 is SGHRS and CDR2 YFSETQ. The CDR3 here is CASSLEGVGDTIYF. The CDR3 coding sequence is TGCGCCAGCAGCTTGGAAGGCGTTGGAGACACCATATATTTT.

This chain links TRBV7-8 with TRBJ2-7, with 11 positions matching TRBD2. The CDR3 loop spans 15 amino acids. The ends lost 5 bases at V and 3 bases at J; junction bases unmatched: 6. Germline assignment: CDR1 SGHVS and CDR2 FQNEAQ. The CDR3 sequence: CASSQIAGGRYEQYF. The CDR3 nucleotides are TGTGCCAGCAGCCAAATAGCGGGAGGGCGCTACGAGCAGTACTTC.

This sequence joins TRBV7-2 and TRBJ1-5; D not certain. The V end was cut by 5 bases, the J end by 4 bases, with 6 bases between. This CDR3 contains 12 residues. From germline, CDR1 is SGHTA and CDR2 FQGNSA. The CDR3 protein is CASSVGNQPQHF. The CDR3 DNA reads TGTGCCAGCAGCGTCGGGAATCAGCCCCAGCATTTT.

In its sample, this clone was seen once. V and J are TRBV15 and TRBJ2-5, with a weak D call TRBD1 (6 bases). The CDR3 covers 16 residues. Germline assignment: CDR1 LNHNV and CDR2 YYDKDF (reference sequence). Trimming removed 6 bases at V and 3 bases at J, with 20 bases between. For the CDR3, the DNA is TGTGCCACCAGGGGACAATATTCCACAGGTGAAGAGACCCAGTACTTC. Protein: CATRGQYSTGEETQYF.

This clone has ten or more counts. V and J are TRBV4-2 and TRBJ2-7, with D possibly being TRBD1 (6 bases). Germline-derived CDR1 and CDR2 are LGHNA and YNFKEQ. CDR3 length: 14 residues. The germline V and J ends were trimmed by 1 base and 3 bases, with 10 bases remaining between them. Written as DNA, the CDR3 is TGTGCCAGCAGCCAAGGACAGGACGGCTACGAGCAGTACTTC. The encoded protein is CASSQGQDGYEQYF.

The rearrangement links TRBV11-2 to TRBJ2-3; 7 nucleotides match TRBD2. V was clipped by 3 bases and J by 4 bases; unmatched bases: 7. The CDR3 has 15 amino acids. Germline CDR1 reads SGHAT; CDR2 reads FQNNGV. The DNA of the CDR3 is TGTGCCAGCAGCTTCGGCGGGAGTGGAGCAGATACGCAGTATTTT. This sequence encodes CASSFGGSGADTQYF.

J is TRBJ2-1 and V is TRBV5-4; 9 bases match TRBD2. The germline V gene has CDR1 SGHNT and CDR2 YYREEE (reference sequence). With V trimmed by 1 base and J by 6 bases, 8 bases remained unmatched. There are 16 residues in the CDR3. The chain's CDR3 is CASSLIVAGVVNEQFF. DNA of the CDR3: TGTGCCAGCAGCTTGATTGTAGCGGGAGTAGTCAATGAGCAGTTCTTC. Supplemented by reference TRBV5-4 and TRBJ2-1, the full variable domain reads ETGVTQSPTHLIKTRGQQVTLRCSSQSGHNTVSWYQQALGQGPQFIFQYYREEENGRGNFPPRFSGLQFPNYSSELNVNALELDDSALYLCASSLIVAGVVNEQFFGPGTRLTVL.

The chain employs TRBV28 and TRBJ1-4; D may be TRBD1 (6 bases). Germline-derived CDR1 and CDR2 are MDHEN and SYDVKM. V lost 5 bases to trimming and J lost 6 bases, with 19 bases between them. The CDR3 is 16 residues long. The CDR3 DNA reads TGTGCCAGCAGTCTTCCAACAGGGATCGGGCATGAAAAACTGTTTTTT. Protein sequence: CASSLPTGIGHEKLFF.

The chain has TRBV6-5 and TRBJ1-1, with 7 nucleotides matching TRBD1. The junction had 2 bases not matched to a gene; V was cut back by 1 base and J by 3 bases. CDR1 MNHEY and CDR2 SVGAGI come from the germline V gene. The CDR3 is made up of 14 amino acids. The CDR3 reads CASSYLDRYTEAFF. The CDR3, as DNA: TGTGCCAGCAGTTACTTGGACAGGTACACTGAAGCTTTCTTT.

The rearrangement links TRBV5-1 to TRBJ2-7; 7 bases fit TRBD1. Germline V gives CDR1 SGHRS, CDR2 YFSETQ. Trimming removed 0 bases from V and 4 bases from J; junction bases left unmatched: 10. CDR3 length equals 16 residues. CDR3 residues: CASSLGTGALMYEQYF. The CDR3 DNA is TGCGCCAGCAGCTTGGGGACAGGAGCTTTAATGTACGAGCAGTACTTC.

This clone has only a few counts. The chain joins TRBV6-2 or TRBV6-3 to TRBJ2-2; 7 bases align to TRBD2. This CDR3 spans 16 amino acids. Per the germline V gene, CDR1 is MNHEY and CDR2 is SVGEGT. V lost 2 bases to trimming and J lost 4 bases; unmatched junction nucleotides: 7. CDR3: CASSYEAGAVTGELFF. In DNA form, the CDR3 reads TGTGCCAGCAGTTACGAGGCGGGAGCAGTCACCGGGGAGCTGTTTTTT.

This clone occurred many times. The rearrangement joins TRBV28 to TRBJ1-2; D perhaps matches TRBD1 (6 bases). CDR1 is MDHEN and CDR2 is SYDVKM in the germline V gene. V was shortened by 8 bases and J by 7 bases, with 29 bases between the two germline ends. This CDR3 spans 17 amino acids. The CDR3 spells CASCPSGILKARGGYTF. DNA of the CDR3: TGTGCCAGCTGCCCATCCGGGATCCTAAAGGCCAGGGGTGGCTACACCTTC.

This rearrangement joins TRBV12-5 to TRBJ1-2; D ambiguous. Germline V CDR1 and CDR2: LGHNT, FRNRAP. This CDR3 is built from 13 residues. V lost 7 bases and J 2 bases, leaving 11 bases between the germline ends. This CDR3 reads CASVKDFNYGYTF. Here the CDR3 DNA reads TGTGCTAGTGTTAAAGACTTCAACTATGGCTACACCTTC.

The CDR3 nucleotides read TGTGCCAGCAGTCTAAACGCAGGGTCCGGGGAGCTGTTTTTT. Protein: CASSLNAGSGELFF. V and J are TRBV3-1 (or the pseudogene TRBV3-2) and TRBJ2-2, with D tentatively TRBD1 (5 bases). The CDR3 covers 14 residues. Trimming took off 6 bases at V and 6 bases at J, with 14 bases between the two ends. Germline lookup yields CDR1 LGHDT and CDR2 YNNKEL (reference sequence).

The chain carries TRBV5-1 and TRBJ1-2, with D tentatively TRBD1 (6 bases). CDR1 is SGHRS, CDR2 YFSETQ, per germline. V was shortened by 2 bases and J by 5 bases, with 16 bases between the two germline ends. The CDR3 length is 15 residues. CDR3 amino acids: CASSLTSGTSYGYTF. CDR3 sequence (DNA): TGCGCCAGCAGCTTAACATCCGGGACATCATATGGCTACACCTTC.

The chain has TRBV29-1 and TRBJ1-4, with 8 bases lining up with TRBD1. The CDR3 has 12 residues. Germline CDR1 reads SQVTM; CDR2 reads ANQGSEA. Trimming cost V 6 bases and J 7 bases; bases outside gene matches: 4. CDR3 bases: TGCAGCGTCCGGGACAGGCGTGAAAAACTGTTTTTT. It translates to CSVRDRREKLFF.